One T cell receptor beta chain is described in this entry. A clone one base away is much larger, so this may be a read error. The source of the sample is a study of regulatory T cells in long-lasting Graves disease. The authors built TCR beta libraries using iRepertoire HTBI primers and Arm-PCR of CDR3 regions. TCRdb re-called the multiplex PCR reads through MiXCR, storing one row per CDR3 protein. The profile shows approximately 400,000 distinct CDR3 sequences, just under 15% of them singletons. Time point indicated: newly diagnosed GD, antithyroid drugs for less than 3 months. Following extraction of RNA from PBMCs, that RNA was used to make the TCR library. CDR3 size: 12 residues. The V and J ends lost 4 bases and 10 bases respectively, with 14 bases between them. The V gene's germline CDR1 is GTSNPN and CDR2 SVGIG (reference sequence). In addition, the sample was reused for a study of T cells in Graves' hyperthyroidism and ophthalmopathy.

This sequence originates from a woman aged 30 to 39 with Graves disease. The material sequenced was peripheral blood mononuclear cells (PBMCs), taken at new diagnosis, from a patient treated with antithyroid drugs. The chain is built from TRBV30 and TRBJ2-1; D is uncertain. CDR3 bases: TGTGCCTGGAATGGAGATTCCTACGAGCAGTTCTTC. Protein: CAWNGDSYEQFF.